This T cell receptor beta chain was obtained from a study of cytomegalovirus exposure and HLA in healthy donors. Sequencing was performed with immunoSEQ multiplex PCR; in TCRdb, only in-frame clones are kept and a portion is missing. The repertoire consists of 120,000 or so clones, with over 65% occurring once and the leading ten covering under 2.5%. CDR3 length: 12 amino acids. V lost 7 bases to trimming and J lost 6 bases; unmatched junction nucleotides: 1. Germline V gene sequence: CDR1 SGDLS, CDR2 YYNGEE. In its sample, this clone was seen once. Its antigen remains unidentified. Study-level results: Using the classifier, cytomegalovirus status was reportedly diagnosed with high specificity and sensitivity.

The V gene is TRBV9, the J gene TRBJ2-2; 9 bases agree with TRBD1. The TCR sequence derives from a woman between 25 and 40 years old in good health and CMV-seronegative. The material sequenced was PBMCs. The CDR3 sequence: CASGDRAGELFF. CDR3 in DNA: TGTGCCAGCGGGGACAGGGCCGGGGAGCTGTTTTTT.